This T cell receptor beta chain was sequenced during a study of early T cells in non-severe SARS-CoV-2 infection. Background on the study: Bulk RNA from unsorted whole blood was sequenced; chains were unpaired. General study findings and limits: Matching against VDJdb likely underestimated virus-specific expansions, favoring anti-spike CD8.

In this sample, this clonotype turned up many times. As yet, its antigen is unknown. The CDR3 is made up of 12 amino acids. Trimming left V 5 bases short and J 1 base short, with 8 bases between. Germline values: CDR1 DFQATT, CDR2 SNEGSKA (reference sequence). cDNA molecules, individually, were tagged with unique molecular identifiers. Via MiXCR, TCRdb re-called the 5' RACE reads, giving one row per CDR3 protein. The sample lists around 79,000 distinct CDR3 sequences; about 11% were seen once. Sequenced here: whole blood, sampled at baseline. The chain links TRBV20-1 to TRBJ1-1, with D maybe TRBD1 (6 bases). This sequence was found in an adult who was a healthcare worker with PCR-confirmed SARS-CoV-2 infection or an uninfected control (not recorded which). The CDR3, as DNA: TGCAGTGCTCAACAGGGGAACACTGAAGCTTTCTTT. It encodes CSAQQGNTEAFF.